This T cell receptor beta chain was recorded in a study of cytomegalovirus exposure and HLA in healthy donors. Comments on this clone: Additional DNA sequences in this sample encode the identical CDR3.

PCR amplification relied on 60 Vbeta primers (plus 13 Jbeta primers). Measured with immunoSEQ multiplex PCR; TCRdb has only the in-frame clones, and not every one. Of 150,000 to 200,000 clones in the sample, approximately 82% were seen once. Sequencing used PBMCs. The TCR sequence derives from a middle-aged woman in good health and CMV-seropositive.

CDR3 residues: CASSIGRDTEAFF. CDR3 DNA sequence: TGTGCCAGTAGTATCGGGAGGGACACTGAAGCTTTCTTT. The V and J genes are TRBV19 and TRBJ1-1; D not certain. Germline CDR1 LNHDA, CDR2 SQIVND (reference sequence). V lost 3 bases to trimming and J lost 3 bases, with 8 bases between them. CDR3 length: 13 amino acids.